The T cell receptor beta chain under discussion was sequenced for a study of blood T cell repertoires in COVID-19. Study-level background: T cells, B-cell-depleted T cells, or PBMCs provided the cDNA or gDNA that served as material.

Per the authors' pipeline: The assay estimated nucleated cells by amplifying reference gene primers. The repertoire was sequenced with immunoSEQ multiplex PCR; TCRdb's copy has only in-frame clones and lacks some. V and J calls and clone size come straight from that table; D and trimming were deduced from the DNA. This sample has 87,000 or so clones, with over 75% found just once. Trimming shortened V by 3 bases and J by 3 bases, and 9 bases separated the two germline ends. CDR1 GTSNPN and CDR2 SVGIG come from the germline V gene (reference sequence). The length of the CDR3 is 13 residues. This TCR derives from a woman in her 70s with acute or convalescent COVID-19. Material: peripheral blood. This chain joins TRBV30 and TRBJ1-5; D call uncertain. This chain's CDR3 is CAWSREANQPQHF. CDR3 nucleotide sequence: TGTGCCTGGAGCCGGGAGGCCAATCAGCCCCAGCATTTT.